This record covers a single T cell receptor beta chain. RNA transcripts served as the template for amplifying TCR beta CDR3 regions. The HTBI primer set was used in a first-round RT-PCR of the TCR CDR3. One entry per CDR3 protein, called by TCRdb with MiXCR from the multiplex PCR reads. The table lists over 500,000 distinct CDR3 sequences, around 43% of them singletons. This specimen comes from a study of T cells in Graves' hyperthyroidism and ophthalmopathy. CDR1 and CDR2 (germline): SQVTM, ANQGSEA. The CDR3 totals 14 residues. V was cut by 7 bases and J by 1 base, with 16 bases left in between. The specimen was peripheral blood or thyroid tissue (not recorded which). V usage is TRBV29-1 and J usage is TRBJ1-1, with TRBD1 as a possible D gene (5 bases). The sequence derives from an adult woman with Graves' disease, either hyperthyroidism or ophthalmopathy (not recorded which). The CDR3: CSARGQGGNTEAFF. CDR3 sequence (DNA): TGCAGCGCCCGAGGGCAGGGAGGGAACACTGAAGCTTTCTTT.